These T cell receptor beta chains were read from a single sample in a study of blood T cell repertoires in COVID-19. Sequencing used immunoSEQ multiplex PCR; TCRdb keeps in-frame clones, though not all of them. Among some 280,000 clones listed, roughly 90% were seen once. The source material was peripheral blood. Receptor source: a woman in her fifties or sixties with acute or convalescent COVID-19. Both conserved end residues are part of each CDR3. D genes are given only for firm matches. Rows may omit the clone size; those that give it use once, few, many or a size class.

J gene,CDR3 length,V gene,D gene,clone size,CDR3 DNA,CDR3 protein
TRBJ2-5,14,TRBV9,NA,NA,TGTGCCAGCAGCGTAGGGGACTACCAAGAGACCCAGTACTTC,CASSVGDYQETQYF
TRBJ2-1,14,TRBV13,TRBD2,NA,TGTGCCAGCAGGAGACTAGCGGGAGAGAATGAGCAGTTCTTC,CASRRLAGENEQFF
TRBJ2-2,15,TRBV28,NA,NA,TGTGCCAGCAAAAGGGGTTTCGCGAACACCGGGGAGCTGTTTTTT,CASKRGFANTGELFF
TRBJ2-5,14,TRBV7-2,NA,NA,TGTGCCAGCGGGAGACCATTGTACCAAGAGACCCAGTACTTC,CASGRPLYQETQYF
TRBJ1-6,15,TRBV28,NA,NA,TGTGCCAGCAGTTTATCAGCGGGGGGAAATTCACCCCTCCACTTT,CASSLSAGGNSPLHF
TRBJ1-1,14,TRBV5-1,NA,NA,TGCGCCAGCAGCTTGGCCAGGTCTGACACTGAAGCTTTCTTT,CASSLARSDTEAFF
TRBJ2-2,16,TRBV28,TRBD2,NA,TGTGCCAGCAGGACTAGCGGGGGGCCGAACACCGGGGAGCTGTTTTTT,CASRTSGGPNTGELFF
TRBJ1-5,13,TRBV29-1,NA,NA,TGCAGCGTGACGACAGGTAGCAATCAGCCCCAGCATTTT,CSVTTGSNQPQHF
TRBJ1-1,13,TRBV7-2,TRBD1,NA,TGTGCCAGCAGCTTAGCCTGGACAGGGGAGGCTTTCTTT,CASSLAWTGEAFF
TRBJ2-1,16,TRBV4-1,NA,NA,TGCGCCAGCAGCCAAGCACCCTGGAGCTCCTACAATGAGCAGTTCTTC,CASSQAPWSSYNEQFF
TRBJ1-5,18,TRBV24-1,NA,NA,TGTGCCACCAGTGATGACCCACGGGGGACCGGTCTCAATCAGCCCCAGCATTTT,CATSDDPRGTGLNQPQHF
TRBJ1-1,10,TRBV29-1,TRBD1,NA,TGCAGCGTAACAGGGGGCTCAGCTTTCTTT,CSVTGGSAFF
TRBJ1-4,16,TRBV9,NA,NA,TGTGCCAGCAGCGTAGAGGTGGGCAGGGCTAATGAAAAACTGTTTTTT,CASSVEVGRANEKLFF
TRBJ1-2,15,TRBV28,TRBD1,NA,TGTGCCAGCAACCGTCCCGGGACAGGGGGATATGGCTACACCTTC,CASNRPGTGGYGYTF
TRBJ1-1,15,TRBV19,TRBD1,NA,TGTGCCAGTAGTCCCTGGGGGGACAGGAACACTGAAGCTTTCTTT,CASSPWGDRNTEAFF
TRBJ2-3,16,TRBV19,NA,NA,TGTGCCGTAGACTACCCATCGGGCGGTAGCACAGATACGCAGTATTTT,CAVDYPSGGSTDTQYF
TRBJ2-7,15,TRBV28,TRBD1,once,TGTGCCAGCAGTGGACACAGGGGGCTTGGCTACGAGCAGTACTTC,CASSGHRGLGYEQYF
TRBJ1-2,12,TRBV20-1,NA,NA,TGCAGTGCTAGTCCCGGGTTTAGTGGCTACACCTTC,CSASPGFSGYTF
TRBJ2-3,15,TRBV18,TRBD2,NA,TGTGCCAGCTCACTTTCTAGCGGAACCACAGATACGCAGTATTTT,CASSLSSGTTDTQYF
TRBJ1-1,15,TRBV4-2,NA,NA,TGTGCCAGCAGCACTGGGGGAAGGGGAGGCACTGAAGCTTTCTTT,CASSTGGRGGTEAFF
TRBJ2-7,16,TRBV27,NA,NA,TGTGCCAGCAGTTTATCGGTGGCGGCAAGAGACTACGAGCAGTACTTC,CASSLSVAARDYEQYF
TRBJ1-1,13,TRBV6-1,NA,NA,TGTGCCAGCAGTGAAACAGGGCTCGGGGAAGCTTTCTTT,CASSETGLGEAFF
TRBJ1-1,13,TRBV6-5,TRBD1,NA,TGTGCCAGCAGTTGGACAGGGGGCACTGAAGCTTTCTTT,CASSWTGGTEAFF
TRBJ1-2,14,TRBV9,TRBD1,NA,TGTGCCAGCAGCGTAGAGAACAGGGGTAATGGCTACACCTTC,CASSVENRGNGYTF
TRBJ1-5,17,TRBV7-8,NA,NA,TGTGCCACCAGTCAGCAGGGGCGTCTGAATAGCAATCAGCCCCAGCATTTT,CATSQQGRLNSNQPQHF
TRBJ1-2,13,TRBV24-1,TRBD1,once,TGTGCCACCAGGGGTGGACAGGGTAGAGGCTACACCTTC,CATRGGQGRGYTF
TRBJ2-7,14,TRBV5-5,TRBD1,NA,TGTGCCAGCAGCTTGGCCGACAGGGGCTACGAGCAGTACTTC,CASSLADRGYEQYF
TRBJ1-6,15,TRBV19,TRBD1,NA,TGTGCCAGTAGTGAGGCCGACAGGGTTAATTCACCCCTCCACTTT,CASSEADRVNSPLHF
TRBJ1-4,14,TRBV5-1,NA,NA,TGCGCCAGCACCTTCGAGGGAGGCAATGAAAAACTGTTTTTT,CASTFEGGNEKLFF
TRBJ1-6,14,TRBV2,NA,NA,TGTGCCAGCTGTGGGTTAGGGGGAAATTCACCCCTCCACTTT,CASCGLGGNSPLHF
TRBJ1-2,12,TRBV20-1,TRBD1,NA,TGCAGTGCTAGTAGGACAGGCTATGGCTACACCTTC,CSASRTGYGYTF
TRBJ2-1,16,TRBV11-3,TRBD2,NA,TGTGCCAGCAGCTTAGATTCAGCGGGAGGATACAATGAGCAGTTCTTC,CASSLDSAGGYNEQFF
TRBJ1-1,13,TRBV6-6,TRBD1,once,TGTGCCAGCAGTTTACAGGGGGACACTGAAGCTTTCTTT,CASSLQGDTEAFF
TRBJ1-6,14,TRBV9,NA,NA,TGTGCCAGCAGCCGGGAACCTAAGGATTCACCCCTCCACTTT,CASSREPKDSPLHF
TRBJ2-7,12,TRBV29-1,TRBD1,few,TGCAGCGCTGGGACAGGGGCTTACGAGCAGTACTTC,CSAGTGAYEQYF
TRBJ2-1,16,TRBV11-2,TRBD2,NA,TGTGCCAGCAGCCACAGACTAGCGGGAGTTTACAATGAGCAGTTCTTC,CASSHRLAGVYNEQFF